This T cell receptor beta chain was sequenced in a study of blood T cells in healthy people across ages. Broader study findings: When set beside aged donors, long-lived donors presented more naive CD4+ cells and higher diversity.

This clonotype was counted between two and nine times. Its antigen is currently unknown. Individuals who donated were healthy Caucasians from Russia aged 6 to 90. Donors gave around 9.3 milliliters of peripheral blood apiece. Next came a second PCR, run for about 6 to 12 cycles, which used a sample-barcoded 5' primer along with a J-beta primer mix. Each cDNA molecule was tagged by a template-switch adaptor with 12 random nucleotides. TCRdb reanalysed the 5' RACE reads using MiXCR and keeps one entry per CDR3 protein. The sample shows just under 750,000 distinct CDR3 sequences, 20% to 25% of them seen only once. The CDR3 contains 14 residues. J gave up 2 bases and V 5 bases, and 6 bases lay outside the gene matches. Germline CDR1 is SGHAT and CDR2 is FQNNGV.

This clonotype was obtained from a man between 70 and 80 years old in good health. The sequenced sample consisted of blood. The chain has TRBV11-2 and TRBJ2-7; 7 nucleotides line up with TRBD1. Written as DNA, the CDR3 is TGTGCCAGCAGCAAGACCGACAGGGCCTACGAGCAGTACTTC. It encodes CASSKTDRAYEQYF.